These 9 T cell receptor beta chains came from one sample sequenced in a study of CD8+CD57+ T cells in acquired aplastic anemia. Investigators profiled TCR beta VDJ and CDR3 from genomic DNA template. TCRdb re-derived calls from the reads in MiXCR, one entry per CDR3 protein. The profile shows some 220,000 distinct CDR3 sequences, roughly 33% of them singletons. Sequenced sample: sorted CD4+, CD8+, or CD8+CD57+ T cells (not recorded which) from PBMCs. These receptors all stem from a human donor in good health, serving as a control.

This clonotype was seen once. The chain joins TRBV7-9 to TRBJ2-7; D remains unclear. Looked up from germline, CDR1 is SEHNR and CDR2 is FQNEAQ (reference sequence). The length of the CDR3 is 10 residues. V dropped 7 bases and J dropped 9 bases, with 10 bases sitting between them. CDR3: CASTFPGQYF. Written as DNA, the CDR3 is TGTGCCAGCACCTTCCCGGGGCAGTACTTC.

This clonotype was seen ten or more times. Here the CDR3 DNA reads TGTGCCAGCAGCTTAGGCCCCCCGGCAGACACTGAAGCTTTCTTT. Its protein product is CASSLGPPADTEAFF. The chain uses TRBV7-2 and TRBJ1-1; D is unresolved. The length of the CDR3 is 15 residues. The germline V and J ends were trimmed by 1 base and 3 bases, with 12 bases remaining between them. Per the germline V gene, CDR1 is SGHTA and CDR2 is FQGNSA.

The rearrangement uses TRBV19 and TRBJ1-4; 7 bases agree with TRBD1. V dropped 5 bases and J dropped 7; count of bases not matched to a gene: 7. The CDR3 is 14 residues long. Looked up from germline, CDR1 is LNHDA and CDR2 is SQIVND (reference sequence). The CDR3 reads CASSSQGRAEKLFF. The DNA of the CDR3 is TGTGCCAGTAGTTCACAGGGGAGGGCTGAAAAACTGTTTTTT.

In its sample, this clonotype was seen a few times. The chain employs TRBV3-1 and TRBJ1-2; 7 bases match TRBD1. The CDR3 has 15 residues. After removal of 4 bases from V and 2 bases from J, the junction contained 7 bases not matched to a gene. The V gene's germline CDR1 is LGHDT and CDR2 YNNKEL (reference sequence). CDR3 DNA: TGTGCCAGCAGCCCCCGACAGGGAGCCAACTATGGCTACACCTTC. Translating it yields CASSPRQGANYGYTF.

This clonotype was seen repeatedly, ten times or more. The rearrangement joins TRBV7-6 to TRBJ1-1; D is perhaps TRBD1 (6 bases). The CDR3 contains 12 residues. With 5 bases removed from V and 10 bases from J, the gap between germline ends came to 14 bases. Per germline, CDR1 SGHVS and CDR2 FNYEAQ. The CDR3 reads CASSPGASTAFF. Here the CDR3 DNA reads TGTGCCAGCAGCCCGGGGGCGTCTACAGCTTTCTTT.

This clonotype has more than one count but fewer than ten. The gene calls are TRBV12-3 or TRBV12-4 and TRBJ1-6; 7 nucleotides agree with TRBD1. With 4 bases clipped from V and 4 bases from J, the junction kept 7 bases outside the gene matches. This CDR3 spans 16 amino acids. This chain's CDR3 is CASSSSDRSYNSPLHF. The CDR3 DNA reads as TGTGCCAGCAGTTCATCGGACAGGTCTTATAATTCACCCCTCCACTTT.

This clonotype appeared many times. The chain employs TRBV20-1 and TRBJ1-2; 7 positions match TRBD1. After removal of 6 bases from V and 0 bases from J, the junction contained 4 bases not matched to a gene. This CDR3 contains 13 residues. Germline values: CDR1 DFQATT, CDR2 SNEGSKA (reference sequence). Written as DNA, the CDR3 is TGCAGTGCCTCGGGACAGCCTAACTATGGCTACACCTTC. Translating it yields CSASGQPNYGYTF.

The chain carries TRBV4-1 and TRBJ1-1; D uncertain. The CDR3 spans 17 residues. The V end lost 0 bases, the J end lost 3 bases, and 17 bases lay between the germline ends. The germline gives CDR1 MGHRA, CDR2 YSYEKL. The CDR3 region is CASSQDHWVRSYTEAFF. For the CDR3, the DNA is TGCGCCAGCAGCCAAGATCATTGGGTCCGATCGTACACTGAAGCTTTCTTT.

This clonotype has more than one count but fewer than ten. The chain uses TRBV2 and TRBJ2-5; the D gene could be TRBD1 or TRBD2 (5 bases each). Trimming removed 7 bases at V and 13 bases at J, with 22 bases between. The CDR3 totals 13 residues. Germline V CDR1 and CDR2: SNHLY, FYNNEI. The CDR3 loop reads CASMGVGRETRYF. The CDR3, as DNA: TGTGCCAGCATGGGGGTAGGAAGGGAGACTCGGTACTTC.